This TCR beta chain was sequenced for a study of Graves' ophthalmopathy and Graves' hyperthyroidism. Overall study results and limits: Ophthalmopathy progression cases were predicted by the model with roughly 71% sensitivity and 72.22% specificity. Detected in blood as well were most expanded thyroid clonotypes with frequency above 0.001.

With respect to this clonotype: Its antigen is not known.

Ophthalmopathic donors had moderate-to-severe activity, CAS ≥3 and NOSPECS ≥4, with disease that had lasted under 3 months. Diagnosis relied on clinical symptoms, serum thyroxine, TRAb, thyroid ultrasound and orbital computed tomography. V shed 3 bases and J 4 bases; nucleotides not matched to a gene: 4. The germline V gene encodes CDR1 DFQATT and CDR2 SNEGSKA (reference sequence). This CDR3 region has 14 residues. RNA transcripts yielded amplified TCR beta CDR3 regions. Amplification began with first-round RT-PCR using HTBI primers, then second-round multiplex PCR was performed. One entry per CDR3 protein results from TCRdb running MiXCR on the multiplex PCR reads. The table includes under 400,000 distinct CDR3 sequences, 15% to 20% detected once.

The gene calls are TRBV20-1 and TRBJ2-7; TRBD2 aligns across 12 bases. The source material was peripheral blood. The clonotype was recovered from an adult man with Graves' ophthalmopathy. CDR3 loop: CSARASGRVYEQYF. For the CDR3, the DNA is TGCAGTGCTAGGGCTAGCGGGAGGGTATACGAGCAGTACTTC.